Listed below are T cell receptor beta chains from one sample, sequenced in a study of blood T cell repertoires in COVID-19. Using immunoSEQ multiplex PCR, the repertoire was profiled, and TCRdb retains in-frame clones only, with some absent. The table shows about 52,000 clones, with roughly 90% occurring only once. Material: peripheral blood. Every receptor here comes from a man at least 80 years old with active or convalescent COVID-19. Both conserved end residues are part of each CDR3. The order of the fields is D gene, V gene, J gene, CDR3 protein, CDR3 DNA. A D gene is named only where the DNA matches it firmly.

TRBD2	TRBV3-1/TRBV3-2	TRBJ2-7	CASSQGTRDEQYF	TGTGCCAGCAGCCAAGGGACTAGAGACGAGCAGTACTTC
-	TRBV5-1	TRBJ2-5	CASSLFPTQETQYF	TGCGCCAGCAGCTTGTTCCCCACACAAGAGACCCAGTACTTC
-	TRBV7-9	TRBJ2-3	CASSLSPSSDTQYF	TGTGCCAGCAGCTTAAGCCCTAGTTCGGATACGCAGTATTTT
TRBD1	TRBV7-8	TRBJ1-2	CASSGTGDGYTF	TGTGCCAGCAGCGGCACAGGGGATGGCTACACCTTC
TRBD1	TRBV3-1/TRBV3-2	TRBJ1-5	CASSQGQGDQPQHF	TGTGCCAGCAGCCAAGGACAGGGGGATCAGCCCCAGCATTTT
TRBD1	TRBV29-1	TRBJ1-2	CSAVTGANYGYTF	TGCAGCGCGGTGACAGGGGCCAACTATGGCTACACCTTC
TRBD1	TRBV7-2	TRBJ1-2	CASSLAGQGAVTF	TGTGCCAGCAGCTTAGCCGGACAGGGGGCGGTCACCTTC
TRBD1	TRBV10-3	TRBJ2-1	CAIMGQSFNEQFF	TGTGCCATCATGGGACAGAGCTTCAATGAGCAGTTCTTC
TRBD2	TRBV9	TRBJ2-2	CASSQSGGRATGELFF	TGTGCCAGCAGCCAGAGCGGGGGGCGGGCCACCGGGGAGCTGTTTTTT
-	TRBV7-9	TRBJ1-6	CASSPPTSPLHF	TGTGCCAGCAGCCCTCCTACTTCACCCCTCCACTTT